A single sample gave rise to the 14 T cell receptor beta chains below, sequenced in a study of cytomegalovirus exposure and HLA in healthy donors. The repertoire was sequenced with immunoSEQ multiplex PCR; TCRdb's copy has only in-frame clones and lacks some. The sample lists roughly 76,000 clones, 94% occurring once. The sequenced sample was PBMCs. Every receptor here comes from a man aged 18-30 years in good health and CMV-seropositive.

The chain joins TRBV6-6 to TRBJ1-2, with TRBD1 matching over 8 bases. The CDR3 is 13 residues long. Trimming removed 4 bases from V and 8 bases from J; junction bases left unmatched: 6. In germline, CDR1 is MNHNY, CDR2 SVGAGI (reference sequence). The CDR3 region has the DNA TGTGCCAGCAGTTTCGGACAGGGTAACGGCTACACCTTC. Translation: CASSFGQGNGYTF.

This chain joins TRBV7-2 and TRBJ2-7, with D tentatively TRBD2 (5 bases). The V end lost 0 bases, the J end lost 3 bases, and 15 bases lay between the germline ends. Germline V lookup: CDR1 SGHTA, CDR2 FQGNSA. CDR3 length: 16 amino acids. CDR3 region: CASSLAFRGLGYEQYF. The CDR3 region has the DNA TGTGCCAGCAGCTTAGCGTTCCGGGGTTTAGGCTACGAGCAGTACTTC.

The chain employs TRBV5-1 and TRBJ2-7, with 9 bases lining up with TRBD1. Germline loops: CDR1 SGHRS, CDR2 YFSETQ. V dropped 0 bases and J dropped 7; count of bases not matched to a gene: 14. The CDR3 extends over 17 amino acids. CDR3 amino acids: CASSLGHPGQGMGEQYF. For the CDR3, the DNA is TGCGCCAGCAGCTTGGGACACCCGGGACAGGGAATGGGTGAGCAGTACTTC.

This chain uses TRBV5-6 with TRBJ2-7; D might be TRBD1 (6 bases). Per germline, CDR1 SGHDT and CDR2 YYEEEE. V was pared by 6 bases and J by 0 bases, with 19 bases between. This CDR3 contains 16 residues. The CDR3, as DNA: TGTGCCAGCAAGAGTACAAAACGGGACATCTCCTACGAGCAGTACTTC. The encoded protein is CASKSTKRDISYEQYF.

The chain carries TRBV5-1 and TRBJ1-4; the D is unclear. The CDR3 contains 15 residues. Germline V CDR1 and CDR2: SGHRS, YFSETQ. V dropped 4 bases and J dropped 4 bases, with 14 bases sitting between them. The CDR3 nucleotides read TGCGCCAGCAGCCTGGGGTCGGGAATTAATGAAAAACTGTTTTTT. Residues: CASSLGSGINEKLFF.

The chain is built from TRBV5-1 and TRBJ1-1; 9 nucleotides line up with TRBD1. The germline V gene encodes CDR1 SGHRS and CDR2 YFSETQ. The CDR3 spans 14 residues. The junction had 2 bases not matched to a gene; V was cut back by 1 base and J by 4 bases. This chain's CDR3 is CASSLTGGGTEAFF. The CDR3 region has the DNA TGCGCCAGCAGCTTGACAGGGGGCGGCACTGAAGCTTTCTTT.

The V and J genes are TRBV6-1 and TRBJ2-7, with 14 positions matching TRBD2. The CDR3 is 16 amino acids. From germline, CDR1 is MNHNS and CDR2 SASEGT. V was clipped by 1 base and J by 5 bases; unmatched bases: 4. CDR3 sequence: CASSEEGLAGVHEQYF. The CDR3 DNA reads TGTGCCAGCAGTGAAGAGGGACTAGCGGGAGTGCACGAGCAGTACTTC.

CDR3 loop: CASSPGTRWANEQYF. The CDR3 DNA follows: TGCGCCAGCAGCCCCGGGACTAGATGGGCGAACGAGCAGTACTTC. J is TRBJ2-7 and V is TRBV4-1; 8 bases are shared with TRBD2. The germline V gene encodes CDR1 MGHRA and CDR2 YSYEKL. The CDR3 has 15 amino acids. Unmatched junction bases numbered 10, after V lost 4 bases and J lost 5 bases.

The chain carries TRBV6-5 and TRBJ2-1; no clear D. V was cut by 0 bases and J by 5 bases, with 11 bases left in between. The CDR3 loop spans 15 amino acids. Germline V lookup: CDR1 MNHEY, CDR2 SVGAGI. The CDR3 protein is CASSYSWAEDNEQFF. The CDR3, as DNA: TGTGCCAGCAGTTACTCATGGGCAGAAGACAATGAGCAGTTCTTC.

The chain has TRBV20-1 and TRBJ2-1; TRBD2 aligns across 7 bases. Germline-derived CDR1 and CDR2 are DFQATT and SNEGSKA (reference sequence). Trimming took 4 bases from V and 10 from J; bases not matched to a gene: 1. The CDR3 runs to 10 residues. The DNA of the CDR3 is TGCAGTGCTACTAGCGGCGAGCAGTTCTTC. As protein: CSATSGEQFF.

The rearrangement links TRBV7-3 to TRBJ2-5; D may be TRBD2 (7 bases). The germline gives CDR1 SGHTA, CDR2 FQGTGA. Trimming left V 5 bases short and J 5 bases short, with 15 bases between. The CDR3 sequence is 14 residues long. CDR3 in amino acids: CASSRGGARETQYF. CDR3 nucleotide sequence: TGTGCCAGCAGCCGAGGGGGGGCTCGGGAGACCCAGTACTTC.

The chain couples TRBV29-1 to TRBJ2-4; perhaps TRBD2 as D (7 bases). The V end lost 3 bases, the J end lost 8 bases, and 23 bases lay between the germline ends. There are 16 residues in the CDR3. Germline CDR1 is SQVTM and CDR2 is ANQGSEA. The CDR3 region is CSVDGSERGGGDIQYF. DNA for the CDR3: TGCAGCGTTGATGGGTCAGAGAGGGGGGGCGGGGACATTCAGTACTTC.

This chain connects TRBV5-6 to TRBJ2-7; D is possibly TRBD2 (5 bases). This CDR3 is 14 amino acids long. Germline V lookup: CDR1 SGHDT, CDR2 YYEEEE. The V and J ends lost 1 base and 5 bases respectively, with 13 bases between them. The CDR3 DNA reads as TGTGCCAGCAGCTTGAAGTGGGGAGTTAACGAGCAGTACTTC. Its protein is CASSLKWGVNEQYF.

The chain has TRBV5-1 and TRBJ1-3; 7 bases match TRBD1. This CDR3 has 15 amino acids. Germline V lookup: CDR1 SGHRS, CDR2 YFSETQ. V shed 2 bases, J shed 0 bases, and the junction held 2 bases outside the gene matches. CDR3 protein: CASSLRTGSGNTIYF. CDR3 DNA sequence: TGCGCCAGCAGCTTAAGGACAGGCTCTGGAAACACCATATATTTT.